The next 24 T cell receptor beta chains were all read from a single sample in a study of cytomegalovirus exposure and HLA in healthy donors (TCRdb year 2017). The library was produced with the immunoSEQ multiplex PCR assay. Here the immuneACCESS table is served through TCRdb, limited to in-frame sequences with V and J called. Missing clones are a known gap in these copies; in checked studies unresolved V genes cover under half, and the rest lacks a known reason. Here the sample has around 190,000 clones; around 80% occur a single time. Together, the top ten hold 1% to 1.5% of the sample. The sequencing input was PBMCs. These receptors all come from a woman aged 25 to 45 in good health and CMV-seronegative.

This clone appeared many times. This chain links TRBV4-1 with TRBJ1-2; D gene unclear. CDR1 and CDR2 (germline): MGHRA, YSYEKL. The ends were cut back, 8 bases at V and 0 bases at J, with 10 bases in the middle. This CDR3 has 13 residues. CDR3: CASQSAANYGYTF. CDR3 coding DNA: TGCGCCAGCCAATCCGCAGCTAACTATGGCTACACCTTC.

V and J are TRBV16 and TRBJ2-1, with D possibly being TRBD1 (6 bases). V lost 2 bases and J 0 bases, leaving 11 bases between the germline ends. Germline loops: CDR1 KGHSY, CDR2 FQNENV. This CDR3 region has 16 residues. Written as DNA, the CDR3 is TGTGCCAGCAGCCAAAGGACAGCCAGCTCCTACAATGAGCAGTTCTTC. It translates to CASSQRTASSYNEQFF. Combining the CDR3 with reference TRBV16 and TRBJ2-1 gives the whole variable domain GEEVAQTPKHLVRGEGQKAKLYCAPIKGHSYVFWYQQVLKNEFKFLISFQNENVFDETGMPKERFSAKCLPNSPCSLEIQATKLEDSAVYFCASSQRTASSYNEQFFGPGTRLTVL.

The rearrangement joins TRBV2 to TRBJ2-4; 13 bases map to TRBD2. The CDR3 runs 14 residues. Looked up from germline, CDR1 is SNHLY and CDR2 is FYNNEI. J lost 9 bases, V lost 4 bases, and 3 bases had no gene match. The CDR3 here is CASSAGLAGVIQYF. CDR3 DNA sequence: TGTGCCAGCAGTGCAGGACTAGCGGGAGTCATTCAGTACTTC.

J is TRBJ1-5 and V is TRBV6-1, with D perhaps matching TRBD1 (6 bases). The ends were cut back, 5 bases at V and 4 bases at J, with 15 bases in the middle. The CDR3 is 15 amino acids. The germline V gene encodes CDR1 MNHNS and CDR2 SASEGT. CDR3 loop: CASSPQGFGNQPQHF. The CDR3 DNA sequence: TGTGCCAGCAGTCCACAGGGATTTGGAAATCAGCCCCAGCATTTT.

This CDR3 is CASSSRQGNTEAFF. The CDR3 bases are TGTGCCAGCAGTTCCAGACAGGGCAACACTGAAGCTTTCTTT. The V call is TRBV6-5, the J call TRBJ1-1; 7 bases map to TRBD1. J gave up 2 bases and V 4 bases, and 4 bases lay outside the gene matches. Germline CDR1 MNHEY, CDR2 SVGAGI. CDR3 length: 14 amino acids.

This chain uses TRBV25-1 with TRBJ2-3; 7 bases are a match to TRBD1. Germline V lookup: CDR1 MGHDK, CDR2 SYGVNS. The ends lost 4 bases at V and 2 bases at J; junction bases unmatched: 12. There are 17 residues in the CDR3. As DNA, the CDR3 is TGTGCCAGCAGTGGAACGCTAAGGGGGCCCATCACAGATACGCAGTATTTT. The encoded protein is CASSGTLRGPITDTQYF.

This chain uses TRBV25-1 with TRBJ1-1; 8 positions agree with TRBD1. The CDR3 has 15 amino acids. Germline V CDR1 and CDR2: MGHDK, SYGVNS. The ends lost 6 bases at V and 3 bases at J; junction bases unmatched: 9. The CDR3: CASSSGTGWDTEAFF. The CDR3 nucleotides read TGTGCCAGCAGCAGCGGGACAGGTTGGGACACTGAAGCTTTCTTT.

The CDR3 DNA sequence: TGTGCCAGCAGCGCTGGACTCCAAGAGACCCAGTACTTC. Translating gives CASSAGLQETQYF. The chain links TRBV9 to TRBJ2-5; possible D gene TRBD2, 5 bases. The CDR3 sequence is 13 residues long. The V and J ends lost 3 bases and 1 base respectively, with 7 bases between them. The germline gives CDR1 SGDLS, CDR2 YYNGEE.

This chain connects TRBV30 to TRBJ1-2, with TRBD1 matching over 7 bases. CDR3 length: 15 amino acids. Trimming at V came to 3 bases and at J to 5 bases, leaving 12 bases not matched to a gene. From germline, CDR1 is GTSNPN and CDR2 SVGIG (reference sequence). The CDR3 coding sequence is TGTGCCTGGAGCGAAGGCACAGGGGTCTTTTATGGCTACACCTTC. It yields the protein CAWSEGTGVFYGYTF.

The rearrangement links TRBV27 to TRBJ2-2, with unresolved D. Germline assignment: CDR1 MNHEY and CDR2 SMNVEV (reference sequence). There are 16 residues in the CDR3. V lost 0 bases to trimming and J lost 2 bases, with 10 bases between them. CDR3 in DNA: TGTGCCAGCAGTTTATCTCGACATCTCAACACCGGGGAGCTGTTTTTT. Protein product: CASSLSRHLNTGELFF.

The CDR3 DNA reads TGTGCCAGCAGCCCCAATACAGGGGGTAGTGAGCCCCAGCATTTT. Its translation is CASSPNTGGSEPQHF. The chain has TRBV2 and TRBJ1-5; 8 nucleotides match TRBD1. Germline V gene data show CDR1 as SNHLY and CDR2 as FYNNEI. This CDR3 contains 15 residues. V shed 6 bases, J shed 8 bases, and the junction held 12 bases outside the gene matches.

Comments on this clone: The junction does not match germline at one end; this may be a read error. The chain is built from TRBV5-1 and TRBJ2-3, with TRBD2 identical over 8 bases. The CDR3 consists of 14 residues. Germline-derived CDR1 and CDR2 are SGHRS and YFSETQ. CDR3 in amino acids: CASSFAGGTDTQYF. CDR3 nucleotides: TGCGCCAGCAGCTTTGCGGGGGGCACGGATACGCAGTATTTT.

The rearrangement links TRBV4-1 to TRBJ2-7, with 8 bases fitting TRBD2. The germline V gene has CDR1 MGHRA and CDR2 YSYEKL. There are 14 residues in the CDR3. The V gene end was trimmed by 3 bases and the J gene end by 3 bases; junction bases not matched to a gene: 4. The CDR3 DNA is TGCGCCAGCAGCCATGGGGGACTAGTCTACGAGCAGTACTTC. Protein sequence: CASSHGGLVYEQYF.

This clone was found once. CDR3 bases: TGTGCCAGTTCAGGAGGCTACGAGCAGTACTTC. Translation gives CASSGGYEQYF. This rearrangement joins TRBV6-1 to TRBJ2-7; possible D gene TRBD2, 5 bases. The germline V gene has CDR1 MNHNS and CDR2 SASEGT. This CDR3 contains 11 residues. V lost 9 bases and J 3 bases, leaving 9 bases between the germline ends.

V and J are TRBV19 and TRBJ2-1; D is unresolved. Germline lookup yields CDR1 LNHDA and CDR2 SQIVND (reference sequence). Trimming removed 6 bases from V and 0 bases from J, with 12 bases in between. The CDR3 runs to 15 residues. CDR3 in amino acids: CASSTPTRSYNEQFF. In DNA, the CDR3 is TGTGCCAGTAGCACCCCCACTCGCTCCTACAATGAGCAGTTCTTC.

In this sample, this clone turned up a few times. CDR3 in amino acids: CASSLNRGPHLHF. CDR3 sequence (DNA): TGTGCCAGCAGCCTAAACAGGGGTCCGCACCTCCACTTT. The gene calls are TRBV7-2 and TRBJ1-6, with TRBD1 matching 7 bases. The CDR3 totals 13 residues. CDR1 is SGHTA and CDR2 is FQGNSA in the germline V gene. V lost 5 bases to trimming and J lost 15 bases; unmatched junction nucleotides: 10.

Written as DNA, the CDR3 is TGTGCCATCACACAAAGGACAGGGAACACTGAAGCTTTCTTT. This sequence encodes CAITQRTGNTEAFF. The J gene is TRBJ1-1, the V gene TRBV10-3, with 7 bases that match TRBD1. V dropped 7 bases and J dropped 1; count of bases not matched to a gene: 6. The germline V gene has CDR1 ENHRY and CDR2 SYGVKD. This CDR3 has 14 amino acids.

The CDR3 spells CASSRLAGGSSTDTQYF. The CDR3 coding sequence is TGTGCCAGCAGCCGGCTAGCGGGGGGGAGTAGCACAGATACGCAGTATTTT. The chain employs TRBV28 and TRBJ2-3, with TRBD2 matching 12 bases. V lost 6 bases, J lost 0 bases, and 7 bases stayed unmatched. CDR1 and CDR2 (germline): MDHEN, SYDVKM. This CDR3 is built from 17 residues.

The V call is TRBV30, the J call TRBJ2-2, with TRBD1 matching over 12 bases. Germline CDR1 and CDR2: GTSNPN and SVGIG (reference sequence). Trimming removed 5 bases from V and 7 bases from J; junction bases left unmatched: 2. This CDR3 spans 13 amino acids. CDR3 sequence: CAWGTGGFGELFF. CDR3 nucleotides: TGTGCCTGGGGGACAGGGGGCTTCGGGGAGCTGTTTTTT.

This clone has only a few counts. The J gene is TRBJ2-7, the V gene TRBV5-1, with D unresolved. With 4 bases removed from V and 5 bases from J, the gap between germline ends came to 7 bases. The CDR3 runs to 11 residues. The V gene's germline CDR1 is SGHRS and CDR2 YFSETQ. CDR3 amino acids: CASSRSNEQYF. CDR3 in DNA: TGCGCCAGCAGCCGGAGTAACGAGCAGTACTTC.

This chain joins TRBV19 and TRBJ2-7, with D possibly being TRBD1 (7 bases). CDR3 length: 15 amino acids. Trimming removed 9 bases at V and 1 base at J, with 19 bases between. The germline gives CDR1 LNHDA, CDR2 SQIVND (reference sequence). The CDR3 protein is CASRRRQGGSYEQYF. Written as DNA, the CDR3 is TGTGCCAGCCGCCGGAGACAGGGAGGTTCCTACGAGCAGTACTTC.

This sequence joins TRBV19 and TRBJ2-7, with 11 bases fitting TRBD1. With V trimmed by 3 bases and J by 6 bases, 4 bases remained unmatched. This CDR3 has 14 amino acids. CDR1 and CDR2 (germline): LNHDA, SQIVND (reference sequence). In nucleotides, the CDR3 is TGTGCCAGTAGTATGAGGGGGACAGGGGGCGAGCAGTACTTC. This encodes CASSMRGTGGEQYF. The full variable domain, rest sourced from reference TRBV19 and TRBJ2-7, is DGGITQSPKYLFRKEGQNVTLSCEQNLNHDAMYWYRQDPGQGLRLIYYSQIVNDFQKGDIAEGYSVSREKKESFPLTVTSAQKNPTAFYLCASSMRGTGGEQYFGPGTRLTVT.

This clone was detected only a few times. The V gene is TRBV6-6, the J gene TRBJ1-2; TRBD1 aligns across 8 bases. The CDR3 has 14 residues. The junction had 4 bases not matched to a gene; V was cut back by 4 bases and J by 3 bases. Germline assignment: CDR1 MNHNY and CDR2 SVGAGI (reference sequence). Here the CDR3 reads CASSSGQVYYGYTF. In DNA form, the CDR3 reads TGTGCCAGCAGTTCGGGACAGGTTTACTATGGCTACACCTTC.

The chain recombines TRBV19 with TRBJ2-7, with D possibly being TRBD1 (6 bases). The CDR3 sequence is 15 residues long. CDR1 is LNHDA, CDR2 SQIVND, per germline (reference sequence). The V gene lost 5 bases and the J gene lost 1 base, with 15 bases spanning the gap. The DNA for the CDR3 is TGTGCCAGTAGTGGCACAGGACAGCTTTCCTACGAGCAGTACTTC. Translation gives CASSGTGQLSYEQYF. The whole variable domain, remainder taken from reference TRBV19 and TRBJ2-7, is DGGITQSPKYLFRKEGQNVTLSCEQNLNHDAMYWYRQDPGQGLRLIYYSQIVNDFQKGDIAEGYSVSREKKESFPLTVTSAQKNPTAFYLCASSGTGQLSYEQYFGPGTRLTVT.